This TCR beta chain was sequenced during a study of human T cells and chemical hapten exposure. General study points: Those TCRs sitting above 1 in 1000 frequency stayed the same with DPC sensitization.

Individual cDNA molecules (in the library) carried attached unique molecular identifiers. TCRdb analysed the RACE reads with MiXCR anew, one entry per CDR3 protein. Among approximately 90,000 distinct CDR3 sequences listed, 8.5% to 9% were seen once. This clonotype was counted a few times. Its specificity is unknown. The time point here: healthy volunteer bleed at 2 weeks. Sequencing started from total RNA isolated from unfractionated whole blood. This receptor was taken from a female donor in good health. Some clones in this sample may be carry-over from other donors' samples. Sequencing input: whole blood.

The CDR3: CASRQAGTGGEKLFF. The CDR3 DNA reads TGTGCCAGCAGACAAGCCGGGACAGGGGGAGAAAAACTGTTTTTT. The chain recombines TRBV7-9 with TRBJ1-4; 11 bases are a match to TRBD1. The CDR3 is 15 residues long. V shed 6 bases and J 8 bases; nucleotides not matched to a gene: 8. CDR1 SEHNR and CDR2 FQNEAQ come from the germline V gene (reference sequence).